Below are 28 T cell receptor beta chains sequenced from a single sample in a study of T cells in Graves' hyperthyroidism and ophthalmopathy. Researchers took RNA transcripts and amplified the TCR beta CDR3 regions from them. In the first-round RT-PCR of the TCR CDR3, the HTBI primer set was used. TCRdb passed the multiplex PCR reads through MiXCR, listing each CDR3 protein once. The sample includes 550,000 to 700,000 distinct CDR3 sequences, roughly 46% seen only once; the top ten take about 20%. The sample comprised peripheral blood or thyroid tissue (not recorded which). These receptors all stem from an adult woman with Graves' disease, either hyperthyroidism or ophthalmopathy (not recorded which).

The chain links TRBV7-2 to TRBJ1-2; tentatively, D is TRBD1 (5 bases). Germline values: CDR1 SGHTA, CDR2 FQGNSA. V was cut by 2 bases and J by 8 bases, with 15 bases left in between. This CDR3 spans 14 amino acids. In DNA form, the CDR3 reads TGTGCCAGCAGCTTAATCGGGGGGTTCGACGGCTACACCTTC. The encoded protein is CASSLIGGFDGYTF.

The table lists this clonotype with many counts. The gene calls are TRBV9 and TRBJ2-2; 9 nucleotides match TRBD1. The CDR3 length is 17 residues. The V segment lost 1 base and the J segment 7 bases; nucleotides outside the gene matches: 11. CDR1 and CDR2 from the germline V gene are SGDLS and YYNGEE. The CDR3 coding sequence is TGTGCCAGCAGCGTAATCGGGGACAGGGCCAGTGTCGGGGAGCTGTTTTTT. This encodes CASSVIGDRASVGELFF. The variable domain in full, completed from reference TRBV9 and TRBJ2-2, reads DSGVTQTPKHLITATGQRVTLRCSPRSGDLSVYWYQQSLDQGLQFLIQYYNGEERAKGNILERFSAQQFPDLHSELNLSSLELGDSALYFCASSVIGDRASVGELFFGEGSRLTVL.

The chain is built from TRBV28 and TRBJ2-2; TRBD2 might be the D (6 bases). CDR3 length equals 16 residues. Germline V gene data show CDR1 as MDHEN and CDR2 as SYDVKM. V was trimmed by 7 bases and J by 0 bases, leaving 15 bases between them. For the CDR3, the DNA is TGTGCCAGCACAGTAGCGGAAAGCCCGAACACCGGGGAGCTGTTTTTT. This sequence encodes CASTVAESPNTGELFF. Drawing the rest from reference TRBV28 and TRBJ2-2, the complete variable domain is DVKVTQSSRYLVKRTGEKVFLECVQDMDHENMFWYRQDPGLGLRLIYFSYDVKMKEKGDIPEGYSVSREKKERFSLILESASTNQTSMYLCASTVAESPNTGELFFGEGSRLTVL.

This clonotype has a single count. J is TRBJ2-6 and V is TRBV2; tentatively, D is TRBD2 (5 bases). Germline lookup yields CDR1 SNHLY and CDR2 FYNNEI. This CDR3 contains 19 residues. V lost 6 bases, J lost 4 bases, and 25 bases lay in between. CDR3 residues: CASSQERIRSRLGANVLTF. The CDR3 DNA reads TGTGCCAGCAGCCAAGAGCGGATAAGGTCCCGATTAGGGGCCAACGTCCTGACTTTC.

In its sample, this clonotype was seen a few times. J is TRBJ2-5 and V is TRBV7-9; a weak D match, TRBD2 (6 bases). CDR3 length: 14 amino acids. CDR1 and CDR2 (germline): SEHNR, FQNEAQ (reference sequence). The V and J ends lost 4 bases and 4 bases respectively, with 13 bases between them. The CDR3 region has the DNA TGTGCCAGCAGCTCCCGGACTAACGCAGAGACCCAGTACTTC. Translating gives CASSSRTNAETQYF.

The V call is TRBV2, the J call TRBJ2-3; 7 bases line up with TRBD1. Germline trimming cut 3 bases from V and 2 bases from J; bases unmatched to any gene: 5. CDR1 is SNHLY and CDR2 is FYNNEI in the germline V gene. This CDR3 spans 15 amino acids. DNA for the CDR3: TGTGCCAGCAGTGATACAGGGGATGCCACAGATACGCAGTATTTT. This sequence encodes CASSDTGDATDTQYF.

The rearrangement links TRBV7-8 to TRBJ1-1, with TRBD1 identical over 9 bases. CDR1 is SGHVS and CDR2 is FQNEAQ in the germline V gene. J gave up 6 bases and V 9 bases, and 11 bases lay outside the gene matches. The CDR3 is 14 residues long. CDR3 nucleotides: TGTGCCAGTAGTACTCCGGGACAGGGTGCTGAAGCTTTCTTT. It codes for CASSTPGQGAEAFF.

This clonotype has just a few counts. The rearrangement links TRBV4-1 to TRBJ1-5; D is unclear. The CDR3 extends over 14 amino acids. CDR1 and CDR2 (germline): MGHRA, YSYEKL. V gave up 3 bases and J gave up 4 bases, with 10 bases separating them. CDR3 nucleotide sequence: TGCGCCAGCAGCCAGTCCGCCGGGAATCAGCCCCAGCATTTT. Translated, it gives CASSQSAGNQPQHF.

This clonotype was seen a single time. The gene calls are TRBV15 and TRBJ1-1, with D maybe TRBD1 (5 bases). Germline lookup yields CDR1 LNHNV and CDR2 YYDKDF (reference sequence). This CDR3 contains 16 residues. V was cut by 4 bases and J by 1 base, with 16 bases left in between. CDR3 region: CATSMGLPYKNTEAFF. The CDR3 nucleotides are TGTGCCACCAGCATGGGACTGCCCTACAAGAACACTGAAGCTTTCTTT.

V gene TRBV29-1 combines with J gene TRBJ2-1; D might be TRBD2 (6 bases). Germline CDR1 SQVTM, CDR2 ANQGSEA. Trimming removed 4 bases from V and 2 bases from J, with 9 bases in between. The CDR3 has 13 residues. Here the CDR3 DNA reads TGCAGCGTTGTAGCGGCCACCTACAATGAGCAGTTCTTC. Translation gives CSVVAATYNEQFF.

The rearrangement joins TRBV20-1 to TRBJ1-5; D unclear. CDR3 length: 14 amino acids. Trimming stripped 0 bases from V and 7 bases from J, with 13 bases between. The germline CDR1 and CDR2 sequences are DFQATT and SNEGSKA (reference sequence). The CDR3 region is CSAREGRNVQPQHF. The CDR3 DNA sequence: TGCAGTGCTAGAGAGGGTAGGAACGTGCAGCCCCAGCATTTT.

This clonotype was observed many times. CDR3 DNA: TGTGCCAGCAGTTATGGGGTACAAGAGACCCAGTACTTC. It is translated as CASSYGVQETQYF. The chain employs TRBV7-2 and TRBJ2-5; no clear D gene. V lost 6 bases to trimming and J lost 2 bases, with 10 bases between them. This CDR3 has 13 residues. The germline V gene has CDR1 SGHTA and CDR2 FQGNSA.

The chain combines TRBV29-1 with TRBJ2-7, with 7 bases that match TRBD1. Per germline, CDR1 SQVTM and CDR2 ANQGSEA. The CDR3 extends over 13 amino acids. The ends lost 7 bases at V and 0 bases at J; junction bases unmatched: 6. CDR3 DNA sequence: TGCAGCGCGGGACAGATGGACTCCTACGAGCAGTACTTC. Its translation is CSAGQMDSYEQYF.

This clonotype occurred many times. The gene calls are TRBV27 and TRBJ2-7, with D perhaps matching TRBD1 (5 bases). The CDR3 runs 14 residues. In germline, CDR1 is MNHEY, CDR2 SMNVEV (reference sequence). Trimming cost V 5 bases and J 5 bases, with 16 bases left between them. As DNA, the CDR3 is TGTGCCAGCAGTCATCAACCCCAGGGCCACGAGCAGTACTTC. Translating gives CASSHQPQGHEQYF.

The chain uses TRBV14 and TRBJ1-4; D remains ambiguous. Trimming pared 1 base from V and 7 bases from J, leaving 16 bases between. This CDR3 is 16 amino acids long. Germline CDR1 and CDR2: SGHDN and FVKESK. The CDR3 here is CASSQALGKVAEKLFF. CDR3 in DNA: TGTGCCAGCAGCCAAGCCCTGGGCAAGGTTGCTGAAAAACTGTTTTTT.

This clonotype was seen repeatedly, ten times or more. This sequence joins TRBV4-1 and TRBJ2-7, with 8 bases that match TRBD1. The CDR3 length is 15 residues. Germline loops: CDR1 MGHRA, CDR2 YSYEKL. The V and J ends lost 3 bases and 6 bases, in that order; junction bases with no gene match: 10. Written as DNA, the CDR3 is TGCGCCAGCAGCCAGGTGACAGGGGTCGGGGGCGAGCAGTACTTC. This translates into CASSQVTGVGGEQYF.

In its sample, this clonotype was seen a few times. The genes are TRBV28 and TRBJ2-7; D may match TRBD1 or TRBD2 (5 bases each). Germline CDR1 MDHEN, CDR2 SYDVKM. CDR3 size: 15 residues. Trimming removed 6 bases at V and 5 bases at J, with 20 bases between. The CDR3 here is CASSKGPGLRDEQYF. The CDR3 nucleotides are TGTGCCAGCAGCAAGGGACCCGGGTTGCGGGACGAGCAGTACTTC.

This clonotype was detected ten times or more. This chain links TRBV5-1 with TRBJ1-1; 7 positions match TRBD1. The ends lost 3 bases at V and 5 bases at J; junction bases unmatched: 4. Germline assignment: CDR1 SGHRS and CDR2 YFSETQ. The CDR3 runs to 13 residues. CDR3 amino acids: CASSSETGTEAFF. CDR3 DNA: TGCGCCAGCAGCTCGGAGACAGGGACTGAAGCTTTCTTT.

This clonotype has just a few counts. The J gene is TRBJ1-2, the V gene TRBV25-1; 9 nucleotides agree with TRBD1. Germline V lookup: CDR1 MGHDK, CDR2 SYGVNS. V dropped 8 bases and J dropped 7; count of bases not matched to a gene: 5. CDR3 length: 12 residues. CDR3 loop: CASLRQGGGYTF. CDR3 sequence (DNA): TGTGCCAGCTTGAGACAGGGGGGTGGCTACACCTTC.

This clonotype was counted at least ten times. V gene TRBV6-5 combines with J gene TRBJ1-1; D ambiguous. Trimming left V 0 bases short and J 4 bases short, with 9 bases between. Per germline, CDR1 MNHEY and CDR2 SVGAGI. The CDR3 runs 14 residues. As DNA, the CDR3 is TGTGCCAGCAGTTACTCGGAACGGCTCACTGAAGCTTTCTTT. Translated: CASSYSERLTEAFF.

This sequence joins TRBV2 and TRBJ1-5; D gene ambiguous. Germline V gene lookup returns CDR1 SNHLY and CDR2 FYNNEI. Trimming pared 8 bases from V and 3 bases from J, leaving 17 bases between. The CDR3 consists of 15 residues. Written as DNA, the CDR3 is TGTGCCAGCCGCTTGAAAGGCTCATACAATCAGCCCCAGCATTTT. The encoded protein is CASRLKGSYNQPQHF.

The V gene is TRBV7-2, the J gene TRBJ1-5; 7 bases are shared with TRBD1. Per the germline V gene, CDR1 is SGHTA and CDR2 is FQGNSA. The CDR3 spans 15 residues. V gave up 1 base and J gave up 8 bases; unmatched junction bases: 8. CDR3 in amino acids: CASSLDPRGVEPQHF. CDR3 DNA sequence: TGTGCCAGCAGCTTAGACCCCAGGGGGGTGGAGCCCCAGCATTTT.

The chain uses TRBV29-1 and TRBJ1-2, with D perhaps matching TRBD1 (6 bases). The CDR3 loop spans 12 amino acids. V lost 2 bases, J lost 6 bases, and 10 bases lay in between. Germline CDR1 is SQVTM and CDR2 is ANQGSEA. The CDR3 loop is CSVESWGHGYTF. The CDR3 DNA reads TGCAGCGTTGAATCCTGGGGGCATGGCTACACCTTC. The full variable domain, with the rest looked up from reference TRBV29-1 and TRBJ1-2, is SAVISQKPSRDICQRGTSLTIQCQVDSQVTMMFWYRQQPGQSLTLIATANQGSEATYESGFVIDKFPISRPNLTFSTLTVSNMSPEDSSIYLCSVESWGHGYTFGSGTRLTVV.

The CDR3 spells CASRKGEVNTGEAHQPQHF. The DNA of the CDR3 is TGTGCCAGCAGAAAAGGAGAGGTTAACACCGGGGAGGCGCATCAGCCCCAGCATTTT. The chain combines TRBV2 with TRBJ1-5; no reliable D call. V was pared by 6 bases and J by 5 bases, with 29 bases between. Germline values: CDR1 SNHLY, CDR2 FYNNEI. This CDR3 is built from 19 residues.

The chain links TRBV7-3 to TRBJ2-3; 7 positions agree with TRBD1. The CDR3 covers 13 residues. With 2 bases clipped from V and 5 bases from J, the junction kept 1 base outside the gene matches. Per the germline V gene, CDR1 is SGHTA and CDR2 is FQGTGA. CDR3 in amino acids: CASSLRQGDTQYF. The CDR3 DNA follows: TGTGCCAGCAGCTTACGACAGGGAGATACGCAGTATTTT.

The CDR3: CASRYGQGGSPLHF. CDR3 in DNA: TGTGCCAGCAGATACGGACAGGGCGGCTCACCCCTCCACTTT. V gene TRBV7-9 combines with J gene TRBJ1-6; TRBD1 matches at 8 bases. The germline V gene has CDR1 SEHNR and CDR2 FQNEAQ (reference sequence). With V trimmed by 6 bases and J by 10 bases, 8 bases remained unmatched. This CDR3 is built from 14 residues.

The CDR3 DNA follows: TGTGCCACACAGGGAATGGATCAGCCCCAGTACTTC. Its protein is CATQGMDQPQYF. The chain couples TRBV10-3 to TRBJ2-5, with a possible D match to TRBD1 (6 bases). Germline V gives CDR1 ENHRY, CDR2 SYGVKD. The CDR3 extends over 12 amino acids. V was pared by 10 bases and J by 9 bases, with 18 bases between.

Ten or more counts support this clonotype. The chain has TRBV5-1 and TRBJ2-2; 8 positions match TRBD2. Germline trimming cut 2 bases from V and 6 bases from J; bases unmatched to any gene: 9. In germline, CDR1 is SGHRS, CDR2 YFSETQ. The CDR3 runs 16 residues. The CDR3 sequence: CASSFTGTRRSGELFF. The CDR3 DNA follows: TGCGCCAGCAGCTTTACCGGGACTAGGAGGTCCGGGGAGCTGTTTTTT. The full variable domain, completed using reference TRBV5-1 and TRBJ2-2, is KAGVTQTPRYLIKTRGQQVTLSCSPISGHRSVSWYQQTPGQGLQFLFEYFSETQRNKGNFPGRFSGRQFSNSRSEMNVSTLELGDSALYLCASSFTGTRRSGELFFGEGSRLTVL.